Sequencing of this T cell receptor (beta chain) was carried out in a study of CD8 T cells in ankylosing spondylitis. Germline-derived CDR1 and CDR2 are GTSNPN and SVGIG (reference sequence). V was pared by 5 bases and J by 5 bases, with 9 bases of the junction left unmatched. The CDR3 consists of 13 residues. As concerns this clonotype: Its antigen is not known.

Study conclusions and caveats: Disease-associated clonotypes exhibited CD8+ identity and were relatively infrequent in peripheral blood. A TCR beta motif of 7 to 9 highly homologous variants seemed to mark ankylosing spondylitis blood. Several of the motif variants were reported before in synovial fluid and blood from reactive arthritis.

The TCR beta libraries were generated through quantitative 5'-RACE incorporating molecular barcodes. TCRdb reprocessed the 5' RACE reads with MiXCR, giving one entry per CDR3 protein. The data hold approximately 240,000 distinct CDR3 sequences, with under 30% observed a single time. The receptor's source is a male donor with ankylosing spondylitis or in good health (not recorded which). This chain joins TRBV30 and TRBJ2-7, with 7 bases matching TRBD1. Sequenced sample: blood, either unsorted or a sorted T cell fraction (not recorded which). CDR3 amino acids: CAWRQTGLDEQYF. The CDR3 DNA reads TGTGCCTGGCGCCAGACAGGGTTGGACGAGCAGTACTTC. The complete variable domain, with remaining parts taken from reference TRBV30 and TRBJ2-7, reads SQTIHQWPATLVQPVGSPLSLECTVEGTSNPNLYWYRQAAGRGLQLLFYSVGIGQISSEVPQNLSASRPQDRQFILSSKKLLLSDSGFYLCAWRQTGLDEQYFGPGTRLTVT.